This T cell receptor beta chain was captured in a study of T-cell reconstitution after alpha-beta-depleted transplantation in children. Germline CDR1 and CDR2: DFQATT and SNEGSKA (reference sequence). The CDR3 runs 13 residues. J was trimmed by 3 bases and V by 5 bases; bases with no gene match: 6. Unique molecular identifiers were incorporated during preparation of the TCRbeta library. One entry per CDR3 protein, called by TCRdb with MiXCR from the PCR reads. The table has 670,000 or so distinct CDR3 sequences, around 13% seen once. The specimen was PBMCs, collected before TCRalphabeta/CD19-depleted stem cell transplant. This chain connects TRBV20-1 to TRBJ1-2; 7 bases are shared with TRBD1. The TCR was taken from a girl aged 2 to 10 with congenital amegakaryocytic thrombocytopenia, due to receive a stem cell transplant. The chain's CDR3 is CSAHSDRDYGYTF. For the CDR3, the DNA is TGCAGTGCTCACTCAGACAGGGACTATGGCTACACCTTC.